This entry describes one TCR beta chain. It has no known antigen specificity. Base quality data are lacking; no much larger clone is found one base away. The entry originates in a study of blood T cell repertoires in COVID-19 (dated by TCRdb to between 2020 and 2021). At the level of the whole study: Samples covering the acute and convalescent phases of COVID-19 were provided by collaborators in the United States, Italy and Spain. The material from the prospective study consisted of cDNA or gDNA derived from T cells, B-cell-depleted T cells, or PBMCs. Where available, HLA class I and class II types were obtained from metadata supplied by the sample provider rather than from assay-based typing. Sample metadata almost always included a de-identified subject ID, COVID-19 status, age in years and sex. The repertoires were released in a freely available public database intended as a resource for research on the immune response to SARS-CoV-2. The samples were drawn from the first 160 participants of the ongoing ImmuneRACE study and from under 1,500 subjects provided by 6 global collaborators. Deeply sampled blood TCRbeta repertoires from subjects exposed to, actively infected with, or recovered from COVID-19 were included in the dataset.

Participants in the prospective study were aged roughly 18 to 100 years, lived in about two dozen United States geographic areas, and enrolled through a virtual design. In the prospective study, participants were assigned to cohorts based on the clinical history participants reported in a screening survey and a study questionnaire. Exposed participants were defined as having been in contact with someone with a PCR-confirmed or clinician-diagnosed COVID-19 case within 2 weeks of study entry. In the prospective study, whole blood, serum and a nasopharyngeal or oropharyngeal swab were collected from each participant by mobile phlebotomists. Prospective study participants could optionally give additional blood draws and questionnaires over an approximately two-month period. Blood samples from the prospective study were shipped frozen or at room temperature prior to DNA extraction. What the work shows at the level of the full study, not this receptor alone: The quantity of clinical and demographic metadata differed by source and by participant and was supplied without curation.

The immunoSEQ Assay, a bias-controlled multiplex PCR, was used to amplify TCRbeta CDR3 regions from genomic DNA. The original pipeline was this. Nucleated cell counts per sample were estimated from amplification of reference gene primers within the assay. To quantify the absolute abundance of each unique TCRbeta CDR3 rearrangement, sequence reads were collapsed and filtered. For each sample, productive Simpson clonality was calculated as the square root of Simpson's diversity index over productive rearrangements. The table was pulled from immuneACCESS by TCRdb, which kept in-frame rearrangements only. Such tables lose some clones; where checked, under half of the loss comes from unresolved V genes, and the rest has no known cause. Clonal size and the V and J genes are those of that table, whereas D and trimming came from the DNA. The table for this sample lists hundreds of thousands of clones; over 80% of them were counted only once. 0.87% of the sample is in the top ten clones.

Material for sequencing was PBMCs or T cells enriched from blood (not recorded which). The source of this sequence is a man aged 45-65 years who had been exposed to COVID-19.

The CDR3 protein: CASRGGGNSPLHF. The nucleotide sequence reads as follows: TGTGCCAGCAGAGGGGGGGGTAATTCACCCCTCCACTTT. Recombination linked TRBV28 to TRBJ1-6; TRBD1 is a possible D gene, resting on 6 matching bases. CDR1 and CDR2 are drawn from the germline V gene: MDHEN, SYDVKM. From its cysteine to its phenylalanine, the CDR3 spans 13 amino acids. Only the CDR3 DNA stays, 39 bases, in frame from base 1. V loses 6 bases, J loses 6 bases, and the germline ends lie 9 bases apart. With all but the CDR3 taken from the reference TRBV28 and TRBJ1-6 genes, the full variable domain is: DVKVTQSSRYLVKRTGEKVFLECVQDMDHENMFWYRQDPGLGLRLIYFSYDVKMKEKGDIPEGYSVSREKKERFSLILESASTNQTSMYLCASRGGGNSPLHFGNGTRLTVT.